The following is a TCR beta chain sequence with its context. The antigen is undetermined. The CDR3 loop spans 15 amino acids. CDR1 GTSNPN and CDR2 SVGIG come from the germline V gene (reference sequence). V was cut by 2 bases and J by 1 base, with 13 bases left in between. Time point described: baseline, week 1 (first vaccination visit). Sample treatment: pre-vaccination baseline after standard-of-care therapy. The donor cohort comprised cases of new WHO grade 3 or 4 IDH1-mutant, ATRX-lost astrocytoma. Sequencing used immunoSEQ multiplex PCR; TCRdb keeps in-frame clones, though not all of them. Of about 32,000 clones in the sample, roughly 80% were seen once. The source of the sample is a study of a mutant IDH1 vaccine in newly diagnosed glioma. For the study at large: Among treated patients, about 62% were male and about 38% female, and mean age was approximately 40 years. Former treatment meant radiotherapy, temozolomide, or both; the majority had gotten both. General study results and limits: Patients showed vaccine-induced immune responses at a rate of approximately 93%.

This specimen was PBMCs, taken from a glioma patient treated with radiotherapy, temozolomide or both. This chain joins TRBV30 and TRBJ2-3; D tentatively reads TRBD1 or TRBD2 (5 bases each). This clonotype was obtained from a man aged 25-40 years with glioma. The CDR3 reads CAWSRTGHRTDTQYF. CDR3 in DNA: TGTGCCTGGAGTAGGACGGGGCACCGCACAGATACGCAGTATTTT.